These T cell receptor beta chains were read from a single sample in a study of regulatory T cells in long-lasting Graves disease. TCRdb ran MiXCR on the multiplex PCR reads and lists one entry per CDR3 protein. The table has some 500,000 distinct CDR3 sequences, about 16% seen once. These data were also filed under a second study, of T cells in Graves' hyperthyroidism and ophthalmopathy.

The sample here was peripheral blood mononuclear cells (PBMCs), taken at new diagnosis, from a patient treated with antithyroid drugs. These TCRs come from a woman aged 40 to 65 with Graves disease. Both conserved end residues are part of each CDR3. A D gene is named only where the DNA matches it firmly. Only part of the rows carry a size: once, few, many, or a class if the clone is expanded.

D: NA; J: TRBJ1-6; size: many; V: TRBV13; DNA: TGTGCCAGCACACTTGGCAATTCACCCCTCCACTTT; CDR3: CASTLGNSPLHF
D: NA; J: TRBJ2-1; size: many; V: TRBV6-2/TRBV6-3; DNA: TGTGCCAGCTATCATGGTGGCGGGGGCCTCTACAATGAGCAGTTCTTC; CDR3: CASYHGGGGLYNEQFF
D: NA; J: TRBJ2-7; size: many; V: TRBV28; DNA: TGTGCCAGCAGTTTGAGGCAAGGGGTTTACGAGCAGTACTTC; CDR3: CASSLRQGVYEQYF
D: TRBD2; J: TRBJ2-7; size: many; V: TRBV18; DNA: TGTGCCAGCTCACCAACCAGCGGGGTCTCCTACGAGCAGTACTTC; CDR3: CASSPTSGVSYEQYF
D: TRBD1; J: TRBJ1-1; size: NA; V: TRBV4-1; DNA: TGCGCCAGCAGCATAATCCAGCGGGGGTGGGACAGGGCTGAATCTGAAGCTTTCTTT; CDR3: CASSIIQRGWDRAESEAFF
D: TRBD1; J: TRBJ2-5; size: NA; V: TRBV10-3; DNA: TGTGCCATCAGTGGGACAGGCGGTGAGACCCAGTACTTC; CDR3: CAISGTGGETQYF
D: TRBD1; J: TRBJ1-1; size: NA; V: TRBV11-3; DNA: TGTGCCAGCAGCCCAAGAGCGACAGGGGGGAACACTGAAGCTTTCTTT; CDR3: CASSPRATGGNTEAFF
D: TRBD2; J: TRBJ2-1; size: few; V: TRBV7-2; DNA: TGTGCCAGCAGCTTAGAGCGGGGGGGCAATGAGCAGTTCTTC; CDR3: CASSLERGGNEQFF
D: NA; J: TRBJ1-1; size: few; V: TRBV15; DNA: TGTGCCACCAGCACAGCAGGGATCGAAGCTTTCTTT; CDR3: CATSTAGIEAFF
D: NA; J: TRBJ1-2; size: few; V: TRBV2; DNA: TGTGCCAGCAGGCTTGAATTTATCACCGCCGGCTACACCTTC; CDR3: CASRLEFITAGYTF
D: NA; J: TRBJ2-1; size: many; V: TRBV11-2; DNA: TGTGCCAGCAGCCAAAGAGGTAGCTCCTACAATGAGCAGTTCTTC; CDR3: CASSQRGSSYNEQFF
D: TRBD1; J: TRBJ1-2; size: many; V: TRBV12-3/TRBV12-4; DNA: TGTGCCAGCAGTAGAGACAGGGCTGACAACTATGGCTACACCTTC; CDR3: CASSRDRADNYGYTF
D: NA; J: TRBJ1-6; size: few; V: TRBV19; DNA: TGTGCCCCCGAACCGGGGAACATCAAAGGGTCACCCCTCCACTTT; CDR3: CAPEPGNIKGSPLHF
D: NA; J: TRBJ1-6; size: once; V: TRBV9; DNA: TGTGCCAGCAGCGTAGGGACGTCTGGTTCACCCCTCCACTTT; CDR3: CASSVGTSGSPLHF
D: NA; J: TRBJ2-1; size: few; V: TRBV18; DNA: TGTGCCAGCTCACCTCGGACAGTTTCCATTAGCTCCTACAATGAGCAGTTCTTC; CDR3: CASSPRTVSISSYNEQFF
D: NA; J: TRBJ1-3; size: few; V: TRBV20-1; DNA: TGCAGTGCTAGACGAGGAGGCTCTGGAAACACCATATATTTT; CDR3: CSARRGGSGNTIYF
D: NA; J: TRBJ1-2; size: many; V: TRBV20-1; DNA: TGCAGTGCCACTATCAGGGGAAACGATGGCTACACCTTC; CDR3: CSATIRGNDGYTF
D: TRBD2; J: TRBJ2-1; size: many; V: TRBV6-1; DNA: TGTGCCAGCAGTGAAGCTCTTGTCGGCGGGGGGGCCTCCTACAATGAGCAGTTCTTC; CDR3: CASSEALVGGGASYNEQFF
D: NA; J: TRBJ2-1; size: few; V: TRBV7-2; DNA: TGTGCCAGCAGCTTAGCAGGGAGGAATGAGCAGTTCTTC; CDR3: CASSLAGRNEQFF
D: TRBD1; J: TRBJ2-5; size: NA; V: TRBV9; DNA: TGTGCCAGCAGCGTCGCCGGGACAGCCTTACAAGAGACCCAGTACTTC; CDR3: CASSVAGTALQETQYF
D: NA; J: TRBJ2-3; size: few; V: TRBV5-1; DNA: TGCGCCAGCAGCTTGGCTGAGAGGGGGGCCACTAGCACAGATACGCAGTATTTT; CDR3: CASSLAERGATSTDTQYF
D: NA; J: TRBJ1-6; size: NA; V: TRBV27; DNA: TGTGCCAGCAGTTTATCGGTCCCAGCCTCCGGCAGTTCACCCCTCCACTTT; CDR3: CASSLSVPASGSSPLHF
D: TRBD1; J: TRBJ1-2; size: many; V: TRBV18; DNA: TGTGCCAGCTCACCAGCATCGACAGGGGATGGCTACACCTTC; CDR3: CASSPASTGDGYTF
D: TRBD2; J: TRBJ2-3; size: many; V: TRBV11-2; DNA: TGTGCCAGCAGCTTACGCCTAGCGGGGGGGCAAAGCACAGATACGCAGTATTTT; CDR3: CASSLRLAGGQSTDTQYF
D: TRBD1; J: TRBJ1-5; size: many; V: TRBV12-3/TRBV12-4; DNA: TGTGCCAGCAGTCATGGCAGGGGGAGCAATCAGCCCCAGCATTTT; CDR3: CASSHGRGSNQPQHF
D: NA; J: TRBJ1-3; size: few; V: TRBV6-2/TRBV6-3; DNA: TGTGCCAGCAGTTACTCCGGGCAGGGTTACGGAAACACCATATATTTT; CDR3: CASSYSGQGYGNTIYF
D: NA; J: TRBJ1-1; size: few; V: TRBV6-1; DNA: TGTGCCAGCTCCCAAGCGAGGATTGGCACTGAAGCTTTCTTT; CDR3: CASSQARIGTEAFF
D: NA; J: TRBJ2-3; size: many; V: TRBV5-4; DNA: TGTGCCAGCAGCTTCGGATCCGGGGGATCCGCAGATACGCAGTATTTT; CDR3: CASSFGSGGSADTQYF
D: TRBD1; J: TRBJ2-2; size: once; V: TRBV12-3/TRBV12-4; DNA: TGTGCCAGCAGTACAGGGGCCACCGGGGAGCCGTTTTTT; CDR3: CASSTGATGEPFF
D: NA; J: TRBJ1-6; size: NA; V: TRBV19; DNA: TGTGCCAGTAGTATCGTATCTAGCTCCTATAATTCACCCCTCCACTTT; CDR3: CASSIVSSSYNSPLHF
D: TRBD1; J: TRBJ1-2; size: NA; V: TRBV6-2/TRBV6-3; DNA: TGTGCCAGCAGTCGCGGGACAGGGGTTCATGGCTACACCTTC; CDR3: CASSRGTGVHGYTF
D: TRBD2; J: TRBJ2-5; size: NA; V: TRBV28; DNA: TGTGCCAGCAGTTTATGGGCTAGCGGGGTTCGGGAGACCCAGTACTTC; CDR3: CASSLWASGVRETQYF
D: TRBD1; J: TRBJ2-3; size: many; V: TRBV3-1; DNA: TGTGCCAGCAGCCGATTACAGGGGGCAGATACGCAGTATTTT; CDR3: CASSRLQGADTQYF
D: NA; J: TRBJ2-3; size: NA; V: TRBV20-1; DNA: TGCAGTGCTAGCACGGCTAGCAGGGGGGCAGGGGATACGCAGTATTTT; CDR3: CSASTASRGAGDTQYF
D: NA; J: TRBJ2-1; size: many; V: TRBV7-8; DNA: TGTGCGACCACCCGGACGGAGACCTACAATGAGCAGTTCTTC; CDR3: CATTRTETYNEQFF
D: NA; J: TRBJ1-1; size: many; V: TRBV3-1; DNA: TGTGCCAGCAGCCAAGGAGTTTCGGGGAGGCTCGCTGAAGCTTTCTTT; CDR3: CASSQGVSGRLAEAFF
D: NA; J: TRBJ1-6; size: many; V: TRBV11-2; DNA: TGTGCCAGCAGCTTAGGGCTACTAAATTCACCCCTCCACTTT; CDR3: CASSLGLLNSPLHF
D: NA; J: TRBJ2-2; size: few; V: TRBV6-5; DNA: TGTGCCAGCAGTTACTCGCTCAGGGAGCTGTTTTTT; CDR3: CASSYSLRELFF
D: NA; J: TRBJ2-1; size: many; V: TRBV28; DNA: TGTGCCAGCAGTTTTGGGTTCTCCTACAATGAGCAGTTCTTC; CDR3: CASSFGFSYNEQFF
D: NA; J: TRBJ2-7; size: many; V: TRBV30; DNA: TGTGCCTATAATTTCGGGACTCCCTACGAGCAGTACTTC; CDR3: CAYNFGTPYEQYF
D: NA; J: TRBJ2-1; size: many; V: TRBV3-1; DNA: TGTGCCAGCAGCCAACGCGGGGGCAGCTCCTACAATGAGCAGTTCTTC; CDR3: CASSQRGGSSYNEQFF
D: NA; J: TRBJ2-2; size: few; V: TRBV12-5; DNA: TGTGCTAGTGGACCGGGACTTTCGAACACCGGGGAGCTGTTTTTT; CDR3: CASGPGLSNTGELFF
D: NA; J: TRBJ1-4; size: NA; V: TRBV27; DNA: TGTGCCAGCCTTAAGGCAGGGCCTAATGAAAAACTGTTTTTT; CDR3: CASLKAGPNEKLFF
D: NA; J: TRBJ1-2; size: many; V: TRBV20-1; DNA: TGCAGTGCTAGAGAGGGAGGGTTATATGGCTACACCTTC; CDR3: CSAREGGLYGYTF
D: TRBD2; J: TRBJ2-1; size: NA; V: TRBV28; DNA: TGTGCCAGCAGACGGGGGGGCACTGGAAATGAGCAGTTCTTC; CDR3: CASRRGGTGNEQFF
D: TRBD2; J: TRBJ2-2; size: NA; V: TRBV6-5; DNA: TGTGCCAGCAGTTACTGGGAGGGCCTCACCGGGGAGCTGTTTTTT; CDR3: CASSYWEGLTGELFF
D: NA; J: TRBJ1-1; size: few; V: TRBV9; DNA: TGTGCCAGCAGCGTAGCGAGCCAGCCCGTAGGGTTGAACACTGAAGCTTTCTTT; CDR3: CASSVASQPVGLNTEAFF
D: TRBD1; J: TRBJ1-5; size: many; V: TRBV18; DNA: TGTGCCAGCTCACCGGGGACAGCCGATCAGCCCCAGCATTTT; CDR3: CASSPGTADQPQHF
D: NA; J: TRBJ2-3; size: many; V: TRBV6-1; DNA: TGTGCCAGCAGCCCAGGGTTGGAAGGGGATACGCAGTATTTT; CDR3: CASSPGLEGDTQYF
D: NA; J: TRBJ2-7; size: NA; V: TRBV20-1; DNA: TGCAGTGCTAGGGGCGTGGGCTACGAGCAGTACTTC; CDR3: CSARGVGYEQYF
D: TRBD1; J: TRBJ2-3; size: many; V: TRBV20-1; DNA: TGCAGTGCTAGAAGGCAGGGGGTGTCCCTAGTCGGCACAGATACGCAGTATTTT; CDR3: CSARRQGVSLVGTDTQYF
D: NA; J: TRBJ2-7; size: many; V: TRBV3-1; DNA: TGTGCCAGCAGCCAAGATCGGGTCCCCGAGCAGTACTTC; CDR3: CASSQDRVPEQYF
D: NA; J: TRBJ2-7; size: NA; V: TRBV2; DNA: TGTGCCAGCAGTGAGCTTGGCGGTTTGTACGAGCAGTACTTC; CDR3: CASSELGGLYEQYF
D: NA; J: TRBJ1-1; size: many; V: TRBV24-1; DNA: TGTGCCACCAGTGATCCTAAGCGGGGGGACACTGAAGCTTTCTTT; CDR3: CATSDPKRGDTEAFF
D: NA; J: TRBJ2-1; size: NA; V: TRBV7-3; DNA: TGTGCCAGCAGCCCCACGTTGACTGCTCATGAGCAGTTCTTC; CDR3: CASSPTLTAHEQFF
D: NA; J: TRBJ1-2; size: many; V: TRBV29-1; DNA: TGCAGCGTTGATATAGGTGGCGGTGGCTACACCTTC; CDR3: CSVDIGGGGYTF